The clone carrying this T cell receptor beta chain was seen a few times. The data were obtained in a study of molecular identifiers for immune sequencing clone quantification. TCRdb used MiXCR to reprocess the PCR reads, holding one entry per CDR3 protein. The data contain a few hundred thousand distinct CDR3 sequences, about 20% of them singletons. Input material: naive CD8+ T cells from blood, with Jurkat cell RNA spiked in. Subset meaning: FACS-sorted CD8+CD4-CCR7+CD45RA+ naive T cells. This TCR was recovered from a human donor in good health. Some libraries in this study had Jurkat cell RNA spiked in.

The CDR3 DNA reads as TGTGCCAGCAGTTTCCTTCTACTAGCGGGAAGTGAGACCCAGTACTTC. Protein: CASSFLLLAGSETQYF. The chain combines TRBV28 with TRBJ2-5, with 10 bases fitting TRBD2. Looked up from germline, CDR1 is MDHEN and CDR2 is SYDVKM. The J segment lost 5 bases and the V segment lost 3 bases, leaving 9 bases of the junction unmatched. The CDR3 extends over 16 amino acids.